Listed below are T cell receptor beta chains from one sample, sequenced in a study of T cells in Graves' hyperthyroidism and ophthalmopathy. TCRdb re-called the multiplex PCR reads through MiXCR, storing one row per CDR3 protein. The sample contains approximately 500,000 distinct CDR3 sequences, more than 45% of which appear only once. The sequenced sample was peripheral blood or thyroid tissue (not recorded which). These receptors came from a woman younger than 30 with Graves' hyperthyroidism. Both conserved end residues are part of each CDR3. A D gene is named only where the DNA matches it firmly. Size is stated for part of the rows, as once, few or many counts, or as a class when the clone is expanded.

>TRBV20-1|NA|14|NA|TRBJ1-1
TGCAGTGCCCTAAGGGGGGGGGCACGGACTGAAGCTTTCTTT
CSALRGGARTEAFF
>TRBV7-2|NA|16|TRBD2|TRBJ2-2
TGTGCCAGCAGCATACGGACTAGCGGGAACACCGGGGAGCTGTTTTTT
CASSIRTSGNTGELFF
>TRBV20-1|NA|13|NA|TRBJ1-6
TGCAGTGCCGGAGCGTCAGGTTATTCACCCCTCCACTTT
CSAGASGYSPLHF
>TRBV20-1|many|14|NA|TRBJ1-1
TGCAGTGCCACCGGGTGGGACGTGAACACTGAAGCTTTCTTT
CSATGWDVNTEAFF
>TRBV20-1|NA|17|TRBD1|TRBJ2-6
TGCAGTGCTAGAGACACAGGGGGCTCGACCGGGGCCAACGTCCTGACTTTC
CSARDTGGSTGANVLTF
>TRBV29-1|NA|16|NA|TRBJ2-3
TGCAGCGTTGAAGATAGGCCAGGGGTAACCACAGATACGCAGTATTTT
CSVEDRPGVTTDTQYF
>TRBV3-1|few|13|NA|TRBJ2-7
TGTGCCAGCAGCCAAAGGGCCTCTAGTGAGCAGTACTTC
CASSQRASSEQYF
>TRBV10-3|NA|15|NA|TRBJ1-1
TGTGCCATCAGTCCGACTAGCGGGATGAACACTGAAGCTTTCTTT
CAISPTSGMNTEAFF
>TRBV19|NA|14|TRBD1|TRBJ2-7
TGTGCCAGTAGTGACGGGACAGGGCCCTACGAGCAGTACTTC
CASSDGTGPYEQYF
>TRBV7-9|many|19|TRBD1|TRBJ2-6
TGTGCCAGCAGCTTAGCGGCCGGGACAGGGTGGACTGGGGCCAACGTCCTGACTTTC
CASSLAAGTGWTGANVLTF
>TRBV7-8|many|12|NA|TRBJ1-4
TGTGCCAGCAGCACAACTAATGAAAAACTGTTTTTT
CASSTTNEKLFF
>TRBV12-3/TRBV12-4|NA|13|NA|TRBJ1-1
TGTGCCAGCACCAAGGGACTTGGGACTGAAGCTTTCTTT
CASTKGLGTEAFF
>TRBV7-2|many|14|TRBD2|TRBJ2-7
TGTGCCAGCAGCTTAACTGGACTAGATTACGAGCAGTACTTC
CASSLTGLDYEQYF
>TRBV2|once|15|NA|TRBJ2-2
TGTGCCAGCAGTGAGGGAGCGGGCGACACCGGGGAGCTGTTTTTT
CASSEGAGDTGELFF
>TRBV11-2|NA|14|TRBD1|TRBJ1-2
TGTGCCAGCAGCTTAGAACCAGGGGGTGAGGGCTACACCTTC
CASSLEPGGEGYTF
>TRBV7-9|many|16|NA|TRBJ1-5
TGTGCCAGCAGCTTAGCGGGGGGCAGTAGCAATCAGCCCCAGCATTTT
CASSLAGGSSNQPQHF
>TRBV5-1|many|14|NA|TRBJ2-5
TGCGCCAGCAGCCGGGGACACCGCCAAGAGACCCAGTACTTC
CASSRGHRQETQYF
>TRBV20-1|NA|17|TRBD2|TRBJ2-2
TGCAGTGCTAGAGGGGGTGGGGGGAGGGCGAACACCGGGGAGCTGTTTTTT
CSARGGGGRANTGELFF
>TRBV27|NA|14|NA|TRBJ1-2
TGTGCCAGCAGTTTATATGGGGGCGTTTATGGCTACACCTTC
CASSLYGGVYGYTF
>TRBV5-1|NA|15|NA|TRBJ2-7
TGCGCCAGCAGCGCCGGGACAACGGAGGCAGATGAGCAGTACTTC
CASSAGTTEADEQYF
>TRBV11-2|NA|16|NA|TRBJ1-5
TGTGCCAGCAGAAAGACAGGAGGGGGTTTCAATCAGCCCCAGCATTTT
CASRKTGGGFNQPQHF
>TRBV29-1|NA|12|TRBD1|TRBJ2-7
TGCAGCCCCTCGACAGGGTTCTACGAGCAGTACTTC
CSPSTGFYEQYF
>TRBV4-1|once|15|TRBD1|TRBJ1-5
TGCGCCAGCAGCCAAGGCAGGGGGCAAAGTCAGCCCCAGCATTTT
CASSQGRGQSQPQHF
>TRBV7-9|NA|13|TRBD1|TRBJ1-5
TGTGCCAGCAGGCCAGGGACAGGGGGCCTCGAGCATTTT
CASRPGTGGLEHF
>TRBV24-1|many|13|NA|TRBJ1-2
TGTGCCACCAGTGATTCAATGGACTATGGCTACACCTTC
CATSDSMDYGYTF
>TRBV20-1|NA|12|NA|TRBJ1-2
TGCAGTGCTAGAGATAGGGGACTTGGCTACACCTTC
CSARDRGLGYTF
>TRBV27|once|16|TRBD2|TRBJ2-2
TGTGCCAGCAGCCATTCCAGCGGGGTGAACACCGGGGAGCTGTTTTTT
CASSHSSGVNTGELFF
>TRBV10-2|NA|16|NA|TRBJ1-1
TGCGCCAGCAGTGAGAAATTAGTGGGCAGGTGGACTGAAGCTTTCTTT
CASSEKLVGRWTEAFF
>TRBV7-3|few|15|TRBD2|TRBJ2-1
TGTGCCAGCAGCTTCCTCGGTAGCGGGAGTGCTGAGCAGTTCTTC
CASSFLGSGSAEQFF
>TRBV7-8|once|18|NA|TRBJ2-6
TGTGCCAGCAGCTCCGCACCGACAGCCTCCTCTGGGGCCAACGTCCTGACTTTC
CASSSAPTASSGANVLTF
>TRBV9|NA|14|NA|TRBJ2-7
TGTGCCAGCAGCGCAGGACTGCCAGGGGGGGAGCAGTACTTC
CASSAGLPGGEQYF
>TRBV27|NA|15|NA|TRBJ2-7
TGTGCCAGCAGTTCCCTGACAGAAAATAGCGACGAGCAGTACTTC
CASSSLTENSDEQYF
>TRBV7-2|NA|16|NA|TRBJ1-1
TGTGCCAGCAGCCAAGATGAGACCGCCGTGAACACTGAAGCTTTCTTT
CASSQDETAVNTEAFF
>TRBV10-3|NA|18|TRBD1|TRBJ2-4
TGTGCCATCAGTGAGTCCCGGGACAGGGGAAGGTCCAAAAACATTCAGTACTTC
CAISESRDRGRSKNIQYF
>TRBV19|many|13|NA|TRBJ1-1
TGTGCCAGTACCCGAACGAGGAACACTGAAGCTTTCTTT
CASTRTRNTEAFF
>TRBV7-2|NA|16|TRBD2|TRBJ2-5
TGTGCCAGCAGGGACTCCCTAGCGGGAGGGCAAGAGACCCAGTACTTC
CASRDSLAGGQETQYF
>TRBV19|many|13|NA|TRBJ1-1
TGTGCCAGTAGTATAGATACGGACACTGAAGCTTTCTTT
CASSIDTDTEAFF
>TRBV7-9|many|13|NA|TRBJ1-5
TGTGCCAGCAGCTTCGTTGGTGACCAGCCCCAGCATTTT
CASSFVGDQPQHF
>TRBV7-9|many|14|TRBD2|TRBJ2-1
TGTGCCAGCGCGGGACTAGCGGGAGGAGATGAGCAGTTCTTC
CASAGLAGGDEQFF
>TRBV7-2|NA|14|TRBD2|TRBJ2-5
TGTGCCGGTTCGACTAGCGGGGGACAAGAGACCCAGTACTTC
CAGSTSGGQETQYF
>TRBV28|many|15|NA|TRBJ2-5
TGTGCCAGCAGTTCCGCCGCGTTGGGTTTAGAGACCCAGTACTTC
CASSSAALGLETQYF
>TRBV12-3/TRBV12-4|NA|15|NA|TRBJ2-5
TGTGCCAGCAGCCCGGACAGAGGAAACCAAGAGACCCAGTACTTC
CASSPDRGNQETQYF
>TRBV7-2|NA|16|TRBD1|TRBJ2-1
TGTGCCAGCAGGGAACCCGGGACAGGGCTTTACAATGAGCAGTTCTTC
CASREPGTGLYNEQFF
>TRBV2|NA|18|TRBD2|TRBJ2-1
TGTGCCAGCATCCCTTATCCGACTAGCGGGAGGGCCGAGGATGAGCAGTTCTTC
CASIPYPTSGRAEDEQFF
>TRBV29-1|NA|13|TRBD1|TRBJ2-5
TGCAGCTTGGGGACAGTGGTGGCAGAGACCCAGTACTTC
CSLGTVVAETQYF
>TRBV19|many|16|NA|TRBJ1-1
TGTGCCAGTAGTCGCTGGCAGGGACGGTCGAACACTGAAGCTTTCTTT
CASSRWQGRSNTEAFF
>TRBV9|many|14|NA|TRBJ1-5
TGTGCCAGCAGTTCGGGGACGAGCAATCAGCCCCAGCATTTT
CASSSGTSNQPQHF
>TRBV6-5|many|14|NA|TRBJ2-5
TGTGCCAGCAGAGCCTCTGGGGGAATGGGGACCCAGTACTTC
CASRASGGMGTQYF
>TRBV7-3|many|15|NA|TRBJ2-5
TGTGCCAGCAGCTTAACCCGACGGTTCCAAGAGACCCAGTACTTC
CASSLTRRFQETQYF
>TRBV25-1|NA|14|NA|TRBJ1-1
TGTGCCAGCAGTGCCCCGGACAAGAACACTGAAGCTTTCTTT
CASSAPDKNTEAFF
>TRBV7-9|NA|15|TRBD2|TRBJ2-6
TGTGCCAGCAGCTTAAAGGCTAGCGGGACCTACGTCCTGACTTTC
CASSLKASGTYVLTF
>TRBV20-1|many|11|NA|TRBJ2-5
TGCAGTGCTGGAACCCAAGAGACCCAGTACTTC
CSAGTQETQYF
>TRBV15|NA|16|NA|TRBJ1-5
TGTGCCACCAGCAGTTTTCTAGGACAAATCAATCAGCCCCAGCATTTT
CATSSFLGQINQPQHF